This T cell receptor (beta chain) was identified in a study of CD4 T cells in relation to SARS-CoV-2 and coronaviruses. Across the whole study: After less than eleven days of antigen culture, PBMC TCR beta CDR3s were sequenced. Study results and limitations: No donor gave both pre-pandemic and post-infection samples.

Before the COVID-19 pandemic, during about 2010-2018, CD4+ T cells were taken from unexposed donors. CD4+ T cells were isolated from the cells after around 10 days of culture. Testing used SARS-CoV-2 S/N and four cold-coronavirus spikes on unexposed-donor CD4+ T cells, cells permitting. Germline assignment: CDR1 SNHLY and CDR2 FYNNEI. V dropped 4 bases and J dropped 0; count of bases not matched to a gene: 3. This CDR3 region has 15 residues. A word on this clone: Its specificity is unknown.

Here immunoSEQ multiplex PCR was the method, and the copy in TCRdb shows in-frame clones only, minus some. The data contain some 22,000 clones, about 70% of them singletons. The sequenced sample was CD4+ T cells from PBMCs, cultured in vitro. The chain employs TRBV2 and TRBJ2-3; the match to TRBD1 covers 8 bases. This TCR was sampled from a human donor in good health. This CDR3 is CASSGTGPSTDTQYF. The CDR3 DNA reads as TGTGCCAGCAGTGGGACAGGGCCTAGCACAGATACGCAGTATTTT.